Sequencing of this T cell receptor (beta chain) was carried out in a study of shared clonotypes between healthy human individuals. Study results and limitations: Relative to their counterparts shared across all four donors, non-shared clonotypes exhibited diminished generation probabilities. Only blood samples were collected, and tissue repertoires likely differ. Sequencing depth was expected to affect clonotype sharing among donors.

Comments on this clone: Its antigen is unidentified.

Cells designated naive CD8 were CD45RO-negative and were positively selected for CCR7, with terminally differentiated effector memory CD45RA+ cells excluded. Authors' processing steps: Filtering differed, since immunoSEQ gave only junction sequences and no quality scores. Data came from immunoSEQ multiplex PCR; TCRdb stores just in-frame clones and leaves some out. V, J and clone size derive from that table, while D and trimming were established from the DNA sequence. Of around 2,000,000 clones in the sample, about 95% are singletons; the top ten hold 1.1%. Material: naive CD8+ T cells sorted from blood. The origin of this receptor is a man aged 18 to 30 in good health.

CDR3 sequence reads: CASSAVDGTDTQYF. In DNA, the CDR3 is TGTGCCAGCAGCGCTGTGGATGGAACAGATACGCAGTATTTT. This chain uses TRBV9 with TRBJ2-3; D is ambiguous. The CDR3 length is 14 residues. V was cut by 3 bases and J by 3 bases, with 11 bases left in between. Germline-derived CDR1 and CDR2 are SGDLS and YYNGEE.